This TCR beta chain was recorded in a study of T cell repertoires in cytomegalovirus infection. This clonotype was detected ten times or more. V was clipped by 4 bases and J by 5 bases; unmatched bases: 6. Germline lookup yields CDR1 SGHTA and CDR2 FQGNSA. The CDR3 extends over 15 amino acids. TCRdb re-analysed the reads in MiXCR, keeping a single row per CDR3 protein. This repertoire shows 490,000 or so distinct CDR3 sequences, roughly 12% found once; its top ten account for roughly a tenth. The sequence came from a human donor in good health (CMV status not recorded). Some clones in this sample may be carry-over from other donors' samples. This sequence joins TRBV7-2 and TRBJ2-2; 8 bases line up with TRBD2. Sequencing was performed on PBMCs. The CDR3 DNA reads TGTGCCAGCAGCTCCTGGACTAGCAGAACCGGGGAGCTGTTTTTT. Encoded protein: CASSSWTSRTGELFF.